In this sample, the clone carrying this T cell receptor (beta chain) turned up many times. The authors ran a second PCR of about 6 to 11 cycles using a sample-barcoded 5' primer and a J-beta primer mix. TCRdb independently ran MiXCR on the 5' RACE reads; one entry per CDR3 protein. The sample lists about 1.6 million distinct CDR3 sequences; about 35% were seen once. This record comes from a study of blood T cells in healthy people across ages. This clonotype was obtained from a woman in her thirties in good health. The sequenced sample was blood.

CDR3 protein: CSVEREAGFEQFF. The CDR3 DNA reads TGCAGCGTGGAGCGGGAGGCAGGGTTTGAGCAGTTCTTC. The rearrangement links TRBV29-1 to TRBJ2-1; TRBD2 matches 9 bases. This CDR3 comprises 13 residues. Unmatched junction bases numbered 9, after V lost 6 bases and J lost 9 bases. Germline-derived CDR1 and CDR2 are SQVTM and ANQGSEA.